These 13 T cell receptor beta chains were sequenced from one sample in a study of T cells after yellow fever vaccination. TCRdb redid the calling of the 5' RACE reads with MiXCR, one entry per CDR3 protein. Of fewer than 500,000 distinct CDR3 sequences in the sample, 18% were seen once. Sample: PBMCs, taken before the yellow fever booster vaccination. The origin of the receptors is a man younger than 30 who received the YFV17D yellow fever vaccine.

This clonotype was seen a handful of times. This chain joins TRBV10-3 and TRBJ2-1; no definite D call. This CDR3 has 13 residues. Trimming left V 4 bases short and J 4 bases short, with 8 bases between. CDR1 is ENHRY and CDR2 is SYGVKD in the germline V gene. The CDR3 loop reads CAISGGEYNEQFF. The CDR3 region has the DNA TGTGCCATCAGTGGCGGAGAATACAATGAGCAGTTCTTC.

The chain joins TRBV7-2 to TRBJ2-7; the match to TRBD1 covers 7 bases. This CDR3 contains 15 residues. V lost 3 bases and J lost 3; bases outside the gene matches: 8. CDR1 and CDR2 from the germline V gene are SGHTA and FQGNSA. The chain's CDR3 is CASSFQPGQLYEQYV. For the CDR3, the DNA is TGTGCCAGCAGCTTTCAACCGGGACAGCTCTACGAGCAGTACGTC.

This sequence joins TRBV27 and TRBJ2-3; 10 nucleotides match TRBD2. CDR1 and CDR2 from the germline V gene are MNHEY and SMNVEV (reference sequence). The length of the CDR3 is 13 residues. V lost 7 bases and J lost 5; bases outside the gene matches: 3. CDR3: CASMLAGGDTQYF. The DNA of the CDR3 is TGTGCCAGCATGTTAGCGGGGGGAGATACGCAGTATTTT.

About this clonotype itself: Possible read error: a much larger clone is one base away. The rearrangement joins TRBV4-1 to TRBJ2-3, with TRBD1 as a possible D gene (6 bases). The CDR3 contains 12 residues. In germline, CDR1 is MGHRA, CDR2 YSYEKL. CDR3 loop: CASSHDQGPHYF. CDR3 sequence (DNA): TGCGCCAGCAGCCACGACCAGGGGCCGCATTATTTT.

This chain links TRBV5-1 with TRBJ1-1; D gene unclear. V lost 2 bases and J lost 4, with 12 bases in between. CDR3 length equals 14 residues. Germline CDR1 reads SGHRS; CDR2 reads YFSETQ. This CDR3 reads CASSFWIEGTEAFF. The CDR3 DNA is TGCGCCAGCAGCTTCTGGATTGAAGGCACTGAAGCTTTCTTT.

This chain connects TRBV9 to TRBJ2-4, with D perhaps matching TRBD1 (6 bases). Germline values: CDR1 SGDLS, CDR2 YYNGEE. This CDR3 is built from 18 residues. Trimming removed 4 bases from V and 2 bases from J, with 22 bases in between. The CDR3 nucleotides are TGTGCCAGCAGCTCCCGCCCTGGGGGCGCAACAACCAAAAACATTCAGTACTTC. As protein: CASSSRPGGATTKNIQYF.

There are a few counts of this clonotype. The CDR3 nucleotides read TGTGCCAGCAGTTGGGGGGGCGAACAGCCCCAGCATTTT. Protein product: CASSWGGEQPQHF. The rearrangement joins TRBV6-2 or TRBV6-3 to TRBJ1-5; TRBD1 might be the D (6 bases). Germline V gives CDR1 MNHEY, CDR2 SVGEGT. This CDR3 region has 13 residues. V was trimmed by 4 bases and J by 7 bases, leaving 11 bases between them.

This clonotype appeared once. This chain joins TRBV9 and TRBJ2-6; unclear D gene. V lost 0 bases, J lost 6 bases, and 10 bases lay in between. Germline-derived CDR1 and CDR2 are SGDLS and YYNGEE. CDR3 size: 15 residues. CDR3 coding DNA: TGTGCCAGCAGCGTAGGATCGCTCACGGCCAACGTCCTGACTTTC. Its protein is CASSVGSLTANVLTF.

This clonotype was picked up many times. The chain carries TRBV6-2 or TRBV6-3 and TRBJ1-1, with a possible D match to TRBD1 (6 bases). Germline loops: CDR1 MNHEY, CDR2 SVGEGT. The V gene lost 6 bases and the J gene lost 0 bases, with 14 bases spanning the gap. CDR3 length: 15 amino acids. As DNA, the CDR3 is TGTGCCAGCAGCCCGCACAGGGTAATGAACACTGAAGCTTTCTTT. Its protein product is CASSPHRVMNTEAFF.

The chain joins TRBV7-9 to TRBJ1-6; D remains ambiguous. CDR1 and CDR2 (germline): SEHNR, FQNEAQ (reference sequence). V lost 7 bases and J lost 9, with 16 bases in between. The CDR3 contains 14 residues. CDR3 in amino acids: CASTPTALGSPLHF. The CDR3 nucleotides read TGTGCCAGCACCCCTACGGCTCTGGGTTCACCCCTCCACTTT.

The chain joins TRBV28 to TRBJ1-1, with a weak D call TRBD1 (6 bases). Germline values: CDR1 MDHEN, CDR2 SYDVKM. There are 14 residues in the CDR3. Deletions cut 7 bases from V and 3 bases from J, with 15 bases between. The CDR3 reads CASTRGGLYTEAFF. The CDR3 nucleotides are TGTGCCAGCACCAGGGGAGGTTTATACACTGAAGCTTTCTTT. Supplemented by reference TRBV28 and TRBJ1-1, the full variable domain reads DVKVTQSSRYLVKRTGEKVFLECVQDMDHENMFWYRQDPGLGLRLIYFSYDVKMKEKGDIPEGYSVSREKKERFSLILESASTNQTSMYLCASTRGGLYTEAFFGQGTRLTVV.

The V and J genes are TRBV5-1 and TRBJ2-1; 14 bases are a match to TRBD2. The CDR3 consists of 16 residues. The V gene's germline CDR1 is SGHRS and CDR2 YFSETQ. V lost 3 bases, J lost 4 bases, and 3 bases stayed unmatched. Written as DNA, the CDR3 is TGCGCCAGCAGCTCCTGGACTAGCGGGGGGTACAATGAGCAGTTCTTC. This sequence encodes CASSSWTSGGYNEQFF.

The CDR3 here is CASSLLAGGKQYV. In nucleotides, the CDR3 is TGTGCCAGCAGCTTGCTGGCAGGCGGTAAGCAGTACGTC. This chain connects TRBV5-6 to TRBJ2-7; unclear D gene. Trimming pared 1 base from V and 8 bases from J, leaving 13 bases between. CDR3 size: 13 residues. The germline gives CDR1 SGHDT, CDR2 YYEEEE.